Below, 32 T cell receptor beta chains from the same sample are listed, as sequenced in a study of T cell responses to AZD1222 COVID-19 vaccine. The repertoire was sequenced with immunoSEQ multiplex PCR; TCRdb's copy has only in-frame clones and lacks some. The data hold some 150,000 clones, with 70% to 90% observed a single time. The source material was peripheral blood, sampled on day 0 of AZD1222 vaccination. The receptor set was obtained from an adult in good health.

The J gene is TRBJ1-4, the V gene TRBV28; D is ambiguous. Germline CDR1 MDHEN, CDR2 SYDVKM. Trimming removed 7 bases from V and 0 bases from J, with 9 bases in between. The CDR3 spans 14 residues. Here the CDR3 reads CASNKTPTNEKLFF. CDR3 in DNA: TGTGCCAGCAACAAGACTCCAACTAATGAAAAACTGTTTTTT.

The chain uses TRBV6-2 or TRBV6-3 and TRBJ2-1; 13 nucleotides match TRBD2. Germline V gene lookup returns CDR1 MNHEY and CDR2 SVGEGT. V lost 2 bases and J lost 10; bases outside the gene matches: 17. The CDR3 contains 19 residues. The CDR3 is CASSYTGLAGVGPRVEQFF. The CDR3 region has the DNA TGTGCCAGCAGTTACACAGGACTAGCGGGAGTAGGGCCGAGGGTGGAGCAGTTCTTC.

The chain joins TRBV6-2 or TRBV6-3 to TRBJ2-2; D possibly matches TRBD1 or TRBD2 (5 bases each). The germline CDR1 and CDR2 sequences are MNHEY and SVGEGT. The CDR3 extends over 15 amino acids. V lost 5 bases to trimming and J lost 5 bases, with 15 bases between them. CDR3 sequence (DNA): TGTGCCAGCAGTCGGGATCAAGGGGAGACCGGGGAGCTGTTTTTT. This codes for CASSRDQGETGELFF.

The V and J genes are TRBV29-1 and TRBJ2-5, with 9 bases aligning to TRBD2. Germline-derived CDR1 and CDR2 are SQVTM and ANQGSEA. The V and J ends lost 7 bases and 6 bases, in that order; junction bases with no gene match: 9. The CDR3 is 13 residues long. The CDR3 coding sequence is TGCAGCGCTGAGTGGAGCGGGAGGAAGACCCAGTACTTC. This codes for CSAEWSGRKTQYF.

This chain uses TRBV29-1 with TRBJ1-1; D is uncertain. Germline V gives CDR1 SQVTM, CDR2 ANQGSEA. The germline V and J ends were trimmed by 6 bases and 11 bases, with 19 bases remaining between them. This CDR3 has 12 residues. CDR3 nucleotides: TGCAGCGTCGCCGACCAAGGATCCGCCGCTTTCTTT. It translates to CSVADQGSAAFF.

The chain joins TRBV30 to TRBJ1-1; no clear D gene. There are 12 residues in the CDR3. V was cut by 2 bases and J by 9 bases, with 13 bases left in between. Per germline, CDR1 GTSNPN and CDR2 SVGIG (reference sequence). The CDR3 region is CAWSPQRLQAFF. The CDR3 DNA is TGTGCCTGGAGTCCCCAGCGGCTTCAAGCTTTCTTT.

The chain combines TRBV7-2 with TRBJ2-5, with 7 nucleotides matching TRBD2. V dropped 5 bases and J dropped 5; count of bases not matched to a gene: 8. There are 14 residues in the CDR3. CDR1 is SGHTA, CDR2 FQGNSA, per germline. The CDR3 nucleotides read TGTGCCAGCAGCCCAAGTCCCGGGAGGGAGACCCAGTACTTC. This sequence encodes CASSPSPGRETQYF.

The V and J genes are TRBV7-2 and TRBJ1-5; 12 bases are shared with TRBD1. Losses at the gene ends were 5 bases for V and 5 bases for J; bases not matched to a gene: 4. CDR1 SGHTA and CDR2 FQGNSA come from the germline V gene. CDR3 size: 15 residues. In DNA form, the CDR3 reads TGTGCCAGCAGCCCCGGGACAGGGGGCTATCAGCCCCAGCATTTT. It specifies CASSPGTGGYQPQHF.

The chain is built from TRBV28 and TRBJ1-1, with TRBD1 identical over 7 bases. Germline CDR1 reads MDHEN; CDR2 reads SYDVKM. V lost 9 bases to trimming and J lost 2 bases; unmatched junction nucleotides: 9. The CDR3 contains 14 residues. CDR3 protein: CASGTAAYNTEAFF. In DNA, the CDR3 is TGTGCCAGTGGGACAGCGGCCTACAACACTGAAGCTTTCTTT.

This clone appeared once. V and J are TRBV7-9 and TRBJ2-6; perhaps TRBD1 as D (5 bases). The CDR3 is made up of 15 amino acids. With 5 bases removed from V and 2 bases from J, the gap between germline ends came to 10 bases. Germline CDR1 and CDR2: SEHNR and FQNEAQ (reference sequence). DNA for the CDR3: TGTGCCAGCAGCCCTACAGGAACTGGGGCCAACGTCCTGACTTTC. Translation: CASSPTGTGANVLTF.

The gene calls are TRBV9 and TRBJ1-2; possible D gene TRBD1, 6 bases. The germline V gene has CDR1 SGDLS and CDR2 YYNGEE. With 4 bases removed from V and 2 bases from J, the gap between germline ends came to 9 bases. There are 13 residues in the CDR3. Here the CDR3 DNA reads TGTGCCAGCAGCCCAGGACAGAACTATGGCTACACCTTC. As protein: CASSPGQNYGYTF.

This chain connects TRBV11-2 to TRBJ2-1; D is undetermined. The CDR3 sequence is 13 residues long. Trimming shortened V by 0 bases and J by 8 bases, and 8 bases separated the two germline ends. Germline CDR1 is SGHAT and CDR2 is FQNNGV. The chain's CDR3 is CASSLEKLYEQFF. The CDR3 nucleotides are TGTGCCAGCAGCTTAGAGAAGTTATATGAGCAGTTCTTC.

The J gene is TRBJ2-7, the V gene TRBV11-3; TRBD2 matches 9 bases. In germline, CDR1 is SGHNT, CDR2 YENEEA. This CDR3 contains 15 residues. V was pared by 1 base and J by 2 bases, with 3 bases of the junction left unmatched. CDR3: CASSLGVAGAYEQYF. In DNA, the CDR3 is TGTGCCAGCAGCTTAGGGGTAGCGGGAGCCTACGAGCAGTACTTC.

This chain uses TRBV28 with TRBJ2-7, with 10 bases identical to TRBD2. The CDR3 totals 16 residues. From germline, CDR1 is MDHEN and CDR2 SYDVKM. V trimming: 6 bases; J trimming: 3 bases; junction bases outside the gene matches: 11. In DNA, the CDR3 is TGTGCCAGCAGCCCCTCAGGACTAGCGGAAATCTACGAGCAGTACTTC. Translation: CASSPSGLAEIYEQYF.

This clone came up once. This chain's CDR3 is CASSKGQLRTEAFF. CDR3 in DNA: TGTGCCAGCAGCAAGGGACAGTTACGAACTGAAGCTTTCTTT. V is TRBV5-4 and J is TRBJ1-1, with 7 bases matching TRBD1. Trimming cost V 4 bases and J 5 bases; bases outside gene matches: 8. The CDR3 has 14 amino acids. The germline gives CDR1 SGHNT, CDR2 YYREEE (reference sequence).

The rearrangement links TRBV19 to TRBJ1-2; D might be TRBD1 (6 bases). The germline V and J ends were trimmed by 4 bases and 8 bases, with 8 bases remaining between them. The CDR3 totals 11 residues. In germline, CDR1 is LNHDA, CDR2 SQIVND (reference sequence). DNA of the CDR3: TGTGCCAGTAGTACAGGGGTGGGCTACACCTTC. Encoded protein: CASSTGVGYTF.

DNA of the CDR3: TGTGCCAGCAGCCAAGACCCTTTAGGCCCCTACGAGCAGTACTTC. Encoded protein: CASSQDPLGPYEQYF. The rearrangement links TRBV4-2 to TRBJ2-7; D call uncertain. The ends were cut back, 0 bases at V and 2 bases at J, with 11 bases in the middle. Germline CDR1 and CDR2: LGHNA and YNFKEQ. The CDR3 contains 15 residues.

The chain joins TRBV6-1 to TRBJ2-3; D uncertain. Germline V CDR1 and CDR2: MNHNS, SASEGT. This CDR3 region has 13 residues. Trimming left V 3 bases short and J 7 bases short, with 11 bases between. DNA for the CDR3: TGTGCCAGCAGTGAGGTTTTTTGGTATACGCAGTATTTT. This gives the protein CASSEVFWYTQYF.

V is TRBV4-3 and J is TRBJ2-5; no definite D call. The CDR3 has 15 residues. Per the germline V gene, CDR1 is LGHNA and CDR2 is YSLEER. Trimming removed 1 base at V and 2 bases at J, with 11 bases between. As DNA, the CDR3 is TGCGCCAGCAGCCAAGCCAAAACGTTTCAAGAGACCCAGTACTTC. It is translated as CASSQAKTFQETQYF.

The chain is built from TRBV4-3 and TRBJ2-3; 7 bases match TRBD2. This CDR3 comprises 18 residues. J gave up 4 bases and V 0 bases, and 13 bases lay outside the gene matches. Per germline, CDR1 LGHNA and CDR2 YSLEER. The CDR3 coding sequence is TGCGCCAGCAGCCAAGATCTGAGGGAGGGCCTTTTGTCAGATACGCAGTATTTT. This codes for CASSQDLREGLLSDTQYF.

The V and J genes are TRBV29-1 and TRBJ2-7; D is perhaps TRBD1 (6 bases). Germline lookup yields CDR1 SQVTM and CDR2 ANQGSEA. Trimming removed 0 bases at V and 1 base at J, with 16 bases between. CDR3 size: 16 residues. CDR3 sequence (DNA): TGCAGCGTTGAAGATGACTGGGGGCGTGGGTCCTACGAGCAGTACTTC. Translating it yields CSVEDDWGRGSYEQYF.

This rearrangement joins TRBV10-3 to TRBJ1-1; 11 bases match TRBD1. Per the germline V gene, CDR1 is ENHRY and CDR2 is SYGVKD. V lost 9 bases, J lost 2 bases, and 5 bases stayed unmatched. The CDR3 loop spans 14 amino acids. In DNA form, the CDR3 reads TGTGCCATGAGGACAGGGGGCCTTAACACTGAAGCTTTCTTT. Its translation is CAMRTGGLNTEAFF.

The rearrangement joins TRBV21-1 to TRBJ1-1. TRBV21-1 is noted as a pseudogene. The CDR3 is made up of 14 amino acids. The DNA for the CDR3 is TGTGCCAGCAGCAAAGCCGATTGGCGCACTGAAGCTTTCTTT. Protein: CASSKADWRTEAFF.

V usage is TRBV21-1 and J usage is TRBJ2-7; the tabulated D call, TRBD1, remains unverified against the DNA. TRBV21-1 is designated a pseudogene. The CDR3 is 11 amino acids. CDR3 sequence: CASSVHKEVYF. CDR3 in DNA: TGTGCCAGCAGCGTTCACAAAGAAGTGTACTTC.

The CDR3: CASSSLVRDSNEQYF. The CDR3 coding sequence is TGTGCCAGCAGTTCCCTGGTGAGGGATTCAAACGAGCAGTACTTC. V is TRBV28 and J is TRBJ2-7; D possibly corresponds to TRBD2 (5 bases). Trimming left V 4 bases short and J 5 bases short, with 18 bases between. CDR1 MDHEN and CDR2 SYDVKM come from the germline V gene. The CDR3 is 15 residues long.

CDR3 protein: CASSLVRAGDMGTEAFF. The DNA of the CDR3 is TGTGCCAGCAGCTTAGTCAGGGCAGGGGATATGGGGACTGAAGCTTTCTTT. The V and J genes are TRBV13 and TRBJ1-1; possible D gene TRBD1, 6 bases. Germline V gene lookup returns CDR1 PRHDT and CDR2 FYEKMQ (reference sequence). V lost 1 base and J lost 5, with 20 bases in between. CDR3 length equals 17 residues.

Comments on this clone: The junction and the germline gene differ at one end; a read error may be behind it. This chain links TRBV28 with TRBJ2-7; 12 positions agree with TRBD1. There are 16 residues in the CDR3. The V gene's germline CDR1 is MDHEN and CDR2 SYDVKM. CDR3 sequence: CAGSWGQGAPNYEQYF. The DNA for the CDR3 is TGTGCCGGCAGCTGGGGACAGGGGGCTCCAAACTACGAGCAGTACTTC.

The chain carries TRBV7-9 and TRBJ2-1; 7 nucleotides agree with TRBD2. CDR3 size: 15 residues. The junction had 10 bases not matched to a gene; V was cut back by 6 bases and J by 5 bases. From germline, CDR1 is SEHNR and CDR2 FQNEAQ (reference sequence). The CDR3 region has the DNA TGTGCCAGCAGTTCATTACTAGCGCCCAACAATGAGCAGTTCTTC. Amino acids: CASSSLLAPNNEQFF.

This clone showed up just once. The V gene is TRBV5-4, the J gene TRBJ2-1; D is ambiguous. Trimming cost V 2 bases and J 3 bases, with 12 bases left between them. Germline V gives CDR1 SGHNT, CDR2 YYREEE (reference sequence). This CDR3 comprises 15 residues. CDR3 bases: TGTGCCAGCAGCTTTGGGTCAATAAGCTACAATGAGCAGTTCTTC. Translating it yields CASSFGSISYNEQFF. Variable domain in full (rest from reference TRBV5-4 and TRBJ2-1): ETGVTQSPTHLIKTRGQQVTLRCSSQSGHNTVSWYQQALGQGPQFIFQYYREEENGRGNFPPRFSGLQFPNYSSELNVNALELDDSALYLCASSFGSISYNEQFFGPGTRLTVL.

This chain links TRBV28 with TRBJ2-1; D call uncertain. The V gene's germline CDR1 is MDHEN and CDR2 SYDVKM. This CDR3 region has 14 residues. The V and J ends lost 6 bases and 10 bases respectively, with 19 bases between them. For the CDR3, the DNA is TGTGCCAGCAGCTCGATTGTTAGTCACCGGGAGCAGTTCTTC. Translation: CASSSIVSHREQFF.

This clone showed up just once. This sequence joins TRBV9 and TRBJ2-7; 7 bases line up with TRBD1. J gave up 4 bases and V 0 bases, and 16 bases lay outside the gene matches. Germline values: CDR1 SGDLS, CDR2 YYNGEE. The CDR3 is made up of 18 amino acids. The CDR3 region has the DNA TGTGCCAGCAGCGTAGAAGGGACAGCCCGTGTAGGGGGATACGAGCAGTACTTC. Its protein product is CASSVEGTARVGGYEQYF. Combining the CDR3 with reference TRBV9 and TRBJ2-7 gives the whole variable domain DSGVTQTPKHLITATGQRVTLRCSPRSGDLSVYWYQQSLDQGLQFLIQYYNGEERAKGNILERFSAQQFPDLHSELNLSSLELGDSALYFCASSVEGTARVGGYEQYFGPGTRLTVT.

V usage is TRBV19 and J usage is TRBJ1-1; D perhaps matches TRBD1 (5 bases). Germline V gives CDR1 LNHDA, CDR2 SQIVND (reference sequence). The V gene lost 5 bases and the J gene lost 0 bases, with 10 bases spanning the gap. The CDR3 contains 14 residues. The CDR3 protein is CASSSQGMNTEAFF. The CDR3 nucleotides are TGTGCCAGTAGTTCTCAGGGTATGAACACTGAAGCTTTCTTT.